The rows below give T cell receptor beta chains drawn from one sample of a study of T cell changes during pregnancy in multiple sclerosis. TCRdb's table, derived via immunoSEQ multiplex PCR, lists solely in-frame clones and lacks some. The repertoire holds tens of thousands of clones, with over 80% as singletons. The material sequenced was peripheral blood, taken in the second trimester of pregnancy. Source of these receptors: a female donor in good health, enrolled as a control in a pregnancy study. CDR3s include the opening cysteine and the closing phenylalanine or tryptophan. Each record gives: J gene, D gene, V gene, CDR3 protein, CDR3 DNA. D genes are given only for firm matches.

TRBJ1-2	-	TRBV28	CASSSLLGQGSDYGYTF	TGTGCCAGCAGTTCGCTTTTGGGGCAGGGTAGTGACTATGGCTACACCTTC
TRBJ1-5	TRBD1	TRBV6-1	CASRLGTGPNQPQHF	TGTGCCAGCAGACTTGGGACAGGGCCCAATCAGCCCCAGCATTTT
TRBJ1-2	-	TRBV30	CAWGETGLYGYTF	TGTGCCTGGGGGGAGACAGGACTCTATGGCTACACCTTC
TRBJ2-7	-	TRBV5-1	CASSSQGEQYF	TGCGCCAGCAGCTCACAGGGCGAGCAGTACTTC
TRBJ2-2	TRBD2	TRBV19	CASSIRVRGGLTGELFF	TGTGCCAGTAGTATACGGGTCCGGGGGGGGCTTACCGGGGAGCTGTTTTTT
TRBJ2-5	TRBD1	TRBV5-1	CASSLGDRVTETQYF	TGCGCCAGCAGCTTAGGGGACAGGGTGACAGAGACCCAGTACTTC
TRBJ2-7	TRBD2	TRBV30	CAYHPGTSGGEQYF	TGTGCCTACCACCCCGGGACTAGCGGGGGGGAGCAGTACTTC
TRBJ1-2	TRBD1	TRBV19	CATRAGTGYGYTF	TGTGCCACCAGGGCAGGGACAGGCTATGGCTACACCTTC
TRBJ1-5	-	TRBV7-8	CASSLIGRGGNQPQHF	TGTGCCAGCAGCTTAATTGGTCGGGGAGGCAATCAGCCCCAGCATTTT
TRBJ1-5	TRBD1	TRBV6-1	CASSSGQSSNQPQHF	TGTGCCAGCAGTTCGGGACAGTCGAGCAATCAGCCCCAGCATTTT
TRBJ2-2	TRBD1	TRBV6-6	CASSYSRDRGAGELFF	TGTGCCAGCAGTTACAGCCGGGACAGGGGCGCCGGGGAGCTGTTTTTT
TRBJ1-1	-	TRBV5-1	CASSPSEGNTEAFF	TGCGCCAGCAGCCCCTCAGAGGGGAACACTGAAGCTTTCTTT
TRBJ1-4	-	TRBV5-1	CASSLAGNNEKLFF	TGCGCCAGCAGCTTGGCAGGGAATAATGAAAAACTGTTTTTT
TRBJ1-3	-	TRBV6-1	CASSEARGGNTIYF	TGTGCCAGCAGTGAAGCCCGCGGAGGAAACACCATATATTTT
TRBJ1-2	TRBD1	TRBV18	CASSPDRDRNYGYTF	TGTGCCAGCTCACCAGACCGGGACAGGAACTATGGCTACACCTTC
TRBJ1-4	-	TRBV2	CASSGRVDEKLFF	TGTGCCAGCAGTGGGCGGGTTGACGAAAAACTGTTTTTT
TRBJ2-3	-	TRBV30	CAWSVWATDTQYF	TGTGCCTGGAGTGTTTGGGCCACAGATACGCAGTATTTT
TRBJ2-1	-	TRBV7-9	CASSLEPAALFYNEQFF	TGTGCCAGCAGCTTAGAACCAGCGGCCCTGTTTTACAATGAGCAGTTCTTC